Reported below is one TCR beta chain. The germline gives CDR1 LNHDA, CDR2 SQIVND (reference sequence). This CDR3 has 14 residues. The V and J ends lost 9 bases and 2 bases respectively, with 14 bases between them. This specimen belongs to a study of T cell responses to AZD1222 COVID-19 vaccine. Recipients boosted at about 4 weeks or about 12 weeks are pooled. The data were produced by immunoSEQ multiplex PCR, yet TCRdb's version contains in-frame clones alone and is incomplete. The profile shows approximately 110,000 clones, around 89% of them singletons. The origin of this receptor is an adult who received the AZD1222 COVID-19 vaccine. The starting material was peripheral blood, obtained 28 days after the second AZD1222 dose. The chain joins TRBV19 to TRBJ1-5, with a possible D match to TRBD1 (5 bases). CDR3 protein: CASTPGGGNQPQHF. The CDR3 nucleotides are TGTGCCAGCACTCCGGGGGGTGGCAATCAGCCCCAGCATTTT.